This T cell receptor (beta chain) was observed in a study of T cells in Graves' hyperthyroidism and ophthalmopathy. The germline V gene encodes CDR1 LGHNA and CDR2 YNFKEQ. This CDR3 comprises 15 residues. The V gene end was trimmed by 0 bases and the J gene end by 9 bases; junction bases not matched to a gene: 9. This clonotype was found many times. Template material for amplifying TCR beta CDR3 regions consisted of RNA transcripts. A first-round RT-PCR of the TCR CDR3 used the HTBI primer set. TCRdb re-called the multiplex PCR reads with MiXCR, one entry per CDR3 protein. Here the sample spans almost 250,000 distinct CDR3 sequences, around 24% being singletons.

The TCR was taken from a woman aged 40 to 50 with Graves' ophthalmopathy. V and J are TRBV4-2 and TRBJ1-1; 8 bases map to TRBD1. Sequencing input: blood. For the CDR3, the DNA is TGTGCCAGCAGCCAAGATAGGGCAGGGGGCAAGCAAGCTTTCTTT. It codes for CASSQDRAGGKQAFF.